This T cell receptor (beta chain) was found in a study of T cells in women clearing cervical HPV infection. Study summary: With HLA typing for only a few women, HLA confounding remains possible.

Libraries were prepared by immunoSEQ multiplex PCR; TCRdb keeps only in-frame clonotypes and omits some of them. The sample features approximately 44,000 clones, with 1.2% in its top ten. As concerns this clone: The read ends 3 residues before the CDR3 terminus; that terminus is restored from the germline J gene.

MY09/MY11 PCR detected cervical HPV DNA; dot-blot assigned genotypes. This CDR3 region has 15 residues. CDR1 KGHSH and CDR2 LQKENI come from the germline V gene. Input material: blood buffy coat. This receptor was taken from a woman aged 18-69 years with a cervical HPV16 infection that either progressed to CIN3+ or cleared (not recorded which). The chain combines TRBV18 with TRBJ1-2; possibly TRBD1 for D (5 bases). Incomplete CDR3 DNA: TGTGCCAGCTCAGGACGGAGGGGATCCTACAATGAC. Translation gives CASSGRRGSYND. The full CDR3 sequence reads CASSGRRGSYNDYTF.